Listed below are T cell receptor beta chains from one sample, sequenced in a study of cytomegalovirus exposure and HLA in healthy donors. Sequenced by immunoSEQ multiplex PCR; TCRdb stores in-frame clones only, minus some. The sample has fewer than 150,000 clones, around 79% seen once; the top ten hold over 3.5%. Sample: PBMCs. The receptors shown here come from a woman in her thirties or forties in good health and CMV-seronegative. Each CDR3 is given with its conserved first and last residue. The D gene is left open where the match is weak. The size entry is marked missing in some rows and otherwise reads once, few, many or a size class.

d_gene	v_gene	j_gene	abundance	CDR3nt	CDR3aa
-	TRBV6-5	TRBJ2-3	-	TGTGCCAGCAGGACAGGTCTAAGCACAGATACGCAGTATTTT	CASRTGLSTDTQYF
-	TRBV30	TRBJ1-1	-	TGTGCCTGGGGTAGATTTACTGAAGCTTTCTTT	CAWGRFTEAFF
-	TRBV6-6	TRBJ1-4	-	TGTGCCAGCATGGGAGGGGGTAATGAAAAACTGTTTTTT	CASMGGGNEKLFF
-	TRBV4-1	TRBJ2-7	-	TGCGCCAGCAGCCAGCCTGGGGCAGGGCCTTACGAGCAGTACTTC	CASSQPGAGPYEQYF
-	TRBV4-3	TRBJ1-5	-	TGCGCCAGCAGCCAAGATCTGGTGAGGGGCAATCAGCCCCAGCATTTT	CASSQDLVRGNQPQHF
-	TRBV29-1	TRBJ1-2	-	TGCAGCGTTCGAGCCCTGAGTACTAACTATGGCTACACCTTC	CSVRALSTNYGYTF
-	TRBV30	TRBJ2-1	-	TGTGCCTGGAGTGTACAGTCCCCCCCTGAGCAGTTCTTC	CAWSVQSPPEQFF
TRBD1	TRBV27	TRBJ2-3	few	TGTGCCAGCAGGCGTCCAATCGGACAGGCCAGCACAGATACGCAGTATTTT	CASRRPIGQASTDTQYF
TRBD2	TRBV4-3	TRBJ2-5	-	TGCGCCAGCAGCCAAGAGATTAGCGGGGGGCGCGTCGAAGAGACCCAGTACTTC	CASSQEISGGRVEETQYF
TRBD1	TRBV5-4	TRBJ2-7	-	TGTGCCAGCAGCGACAGGGGAAGCTCCTACGAGCAGTACTTC	CASSDRGSSYEQYF
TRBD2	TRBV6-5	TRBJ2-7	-	TGTGCCAGCAGTTACTCCAGTGGACTAGGGTACGAGCAGTACTTC	CASSYSSGLGYEQYF
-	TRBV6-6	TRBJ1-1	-	TGTGCCAGCAGTTCCAGCCGGGGCACTGAAGCTTTCTTT	CASSSSRGTEAFF
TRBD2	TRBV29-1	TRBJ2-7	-	TGCAGCGTTGAAGAGAGACTAGCGGGAGGTCTCGAGCAGTACTTC	CSVEERLAGGLEQYF
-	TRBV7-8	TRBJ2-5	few	TGTGCCAGCGGCGTGGGGCAGCAAGAGACCCAGTACTTC	CASGVGQQETQYF
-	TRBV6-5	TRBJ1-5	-	TGTGCCAGCAGTCCCCTCCTTAATCAGCCCCAGCATTTT	CASSPLLNQPQHF
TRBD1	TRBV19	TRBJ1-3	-	TGTGCCAGTCGGACAGGGAACTCTGGAAACACCATATATTTT	CASRTGNSGNTIYF
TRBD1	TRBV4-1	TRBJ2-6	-	TGCGCCAGCAGCCAAGTTAAGGGACAGGGGGCGCAGGGGGCCAACGTCCTGACTTTC	CASSQVKGQGAQGANVLTF
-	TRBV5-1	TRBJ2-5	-	TGCGCCAGCAGCTTGGGGCTCGGGGAGACCCAGTACTTC	CASSLGLGETQYF
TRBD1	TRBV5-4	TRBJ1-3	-	TGTGCCAGCAGCCTGACAGGGGCTGGAAACACCATATATTTT	CASSLTGAGNTIYF
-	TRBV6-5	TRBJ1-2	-	TGTGCCAGCGGGGCAGGGACTCTCTATGGCTACACCTTC	CASGAGTLYGYTF
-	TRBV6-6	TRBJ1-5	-	TGTGCCAGCAGTTCTCAGTCACAGCCCCAGCATTTT	CASSSQSQPQHF
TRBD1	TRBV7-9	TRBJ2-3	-	TGTGCCAGCAGCCTTACAGGGGGCACAGATACGCAGTATTTT	CASSLTGGTDTQYF
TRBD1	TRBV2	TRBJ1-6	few	TGTGCCAGCAGTTATACCGGGACAGATAATTCACCCCTCCACTTT	CASSYTGTDNSPLHF
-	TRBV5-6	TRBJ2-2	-	TGTGCCAGCAGCTTGGGCGCAGGGATGAACACCGGGGAGCTGTTTTTT	CASSLGAGMNTGELFF
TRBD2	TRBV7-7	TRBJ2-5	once	TGTGCCAGCAGCTCCCCCGCCCTAGCGGGGGGGGGAGAGACCCAGTACTTC	CASSSPALAGGGETQYF